This T cell receptor (beta chain) derives from a study of blood T cell repertoires in COVID-19. In the study overall: The samples span acute and convalescent COVID-19 from the United States, Italy and Spain. Nucleic acid was either cDNA or gDNA, and it came from T cells, B-cell-depleted T cells, or PBMCs.

Some clones are missing from TCRdb's copy, which holds only in-frame ones; the method was immunoSEQ multiplex PCR. The sample holds roughly 280,000 clones; 86% are singletons and the top ten take approximately 4%. This CDR3 is 14 amino acids long. V was cut by 8 bases and J by 13 bases, with 27 bases left in between. Germline V gives CDR1 MDHEN, CDR2 SYDVKM. The rearrangement links TRBV28 to TRBJ2-7; no clear D. The origin of this receptor is a man aged 18 to 30 with active or convalescent COVID-19. Material for sequencing was peripheral blood. CDR3 sequence (DNA): TGTGCCAGCGGAGTACATGGCCCTCCGTTCACCTTTTACTTC. It encodes CASGVHGPPFTFYF.